This T cell receptor beta chain was observed in a study of blood T cell repertoires in COVID-19. Study-wide background: The origin of the acute and convalescent COVID-19 samples was the United States, Italy and Spain. T cells, B-cell-depleted T cells, or PBMCs supplied cDNA or gDNA.

Per the authors' pipeline: Amplification of reference gene primers provided the estimated nucleated cell counts. Sequencing was performed with immunoSEQ multiplex PCR; in TCRdb, only in-frame clones are kept and a portion is missing. D and trimming were read from the DNA, whereas the V and J calls and clone size are those reported in that table. The table shows 180,000 or so clones, with more than 60% occurring only once. The ends lost 7 bases at V and 3 bases at J; junction bases unmatched: 5. The CDR3 length is 13 residues. Input material: peripheral blood. The receptor was derived from a man in his fifties or sixties who had recovered from COVID-19. V usage is TRBV12-3 or TRBV12-4 and J usage is TRBJ2-5, with 7 bases aligning to TRBD1. The CDR3 region is CASTLGGEETQYF. In DNA form, the CDR3 reads TGTGCCAGCACCTTAGGGGGCGAAGAGACCCAGTACTTC.